One and the same sample provided the 12 T cell receptor beta chains below, sequenced in a study of response to subunit inactivated influenza vaccine. From the RT-PCR reads, TCRdb called clonotypes with MiXCR, one entry per CDR3 protein. This sample has around 200,000 distinct CDR3 sequences; about 15% occur once, and the top ten carry roughly 24%. The sequences come from CD8+ T cells sorted from PBMCs, collected 4 to 6 days after vaccination. These receptors were collected from a man aged 50 or older who received an inactivated influenza vaccine.

This clonotype was picked up many times. The chain combines TRBV4-3 with TRBJ2-1; TRBD2 aligns across 10 bases. The J segment lost 7 bases and the V segment lost 3 bases, leaving 6 bases of the junction unmatched. This CDR3 is built from 15 residues. Germline CDR1 is LGHNA and CDR2 is YSLEER. CDR3 amino acids: CASSHSGLARNEQFF. As DNA, the CDR3 is TGCGCCAGCAGCCACTCGGGACTAGCGAGGAATGAGCAGTTCTTC.

This clonotype was counted at least ten times. The chain recombines TRBV4-1 with TRBJ1-1; D remains unclear. Trimming shortened V by 3 bases and J by 7 bases, and 12 bases separated the two germline ends. The length of the CDR3 is 13 residues. The germline gives CDR1 MGHRA, CDR2 YSYEKL. CDR3 DNA: TGCGCCAGCAGCCAGATCGGCAGGCGTGAAGCTTTCTTT. It specifies CASSQIGRREAFF.

The gene calls are TRBV12-3 or TRBV12-4 and TRBJ1-1; D not certain. V shed 3 bases and J shed 4 bases, with 12 bases lying between them. The CDR3 runs to 14 residues. In DNA, the CDR3 is TGTGCCAGCAGTTTTCCCGTCCGGGGCACTGAAGCTTTCTTT. Residues: CASSFPVRGTEAFF.

This clonotype appeared a few times. The gene calls are TRBV6-2 or TRBV6-3 and TRBJ1-1; no firm D call. Germline loops: CDR1 MNHEY, CDR2 SVGEGT. Trimming removed 6 bases at V and 0 bases at J, with 14 bases between. The CDR3 sequence is 15 residues long. CDR3: CASRYLRGLNTEAFF. In DNA, the CDR3 is TGTGCCAGCAGGTACCTACGGGGATTGAACACTGAAGCTTTCTTT.

This chain joins TRBV7-6 and TRBJ2-1, with 10 positions matching TRBD2. Germline CDR1 reads SGHVS; CDR2 reads FNYEAQ. V lost 5 bases, J lost 0 bases, and 7 bases stayed unmatched. The CDR3 is 17 residues long. In DNA, the CDR3 is TGTGCCAGCAGCATTAGCGGGAGGAGGAGCTCCTACAATGAGCAGTTCTTC. Residues: CASSISGRRSSYNEQFF.

The V call is TRBV6-5, the J call TRBJ2-2; 7 bases are a match to TRBD1. The CDR3 is made up of 15 amino acids. Germline values: CDR1 MNHEY, CDR2 SVGAGI. The trim removed 2 bases at V and 3 bases at J, leaving 3 bases unmatched. CDR3 amino acids: CASSYNQGDTGELFF. The CDR3 coding sequence is TGTGCCAGCAGTTACAATCAGGGGGACACCGGGGAGCTGTTTTTT.

The V call is TRBV4-2, the J call TRBJ1-1; D uncertain. The germline V and J ends were trimmed by 1 base and 0 bases, with 6 bases remaining between them. Germline CDR1 LGHNA, CDR2 YNFKEQ. The CDR3 extends over 14 amino acids. The CDR3 coding sequence is TGTGCCAGCAGCCAAGGTAGCATGAACACTGAAGCTTTCTTT. This sequence encodes CASSQGSMNTEAFF.

The chain recombines TRBV4-3 with TRBJ2-1; 9 bases match TRBD2. Germline lookup yields CDR1 LGHNA and CDR2 YSLEER. J lost 8 bases, V lost 3 bases, and 8 bases had no gene match. The CDR3 totals 15 residues. Here the CDR3 DNA reads TGCGCCAGCAGCCAGACTATTAGCGGGAGTTATGAGCAGTTCTTC. As protein: CASSQTISGSYEQFF.

This clonotype was observed a few times. The CDR3 region is CASIPSGGAGANVLTF. The CDR3 coding sequence is TGTGCCAGCATTCCCTCGGGGGGGGCTGGGGCCAACGTCCTGACTTTC. V and J are TRBV12-3 or TRBV12-4 and TRBJ2-6; 8 bases match TRBD2. The junction had 7 bases not matched to a gene; V was cut back by 7 bases and J by 2 bases. The CDR3 loop spans 16 amino acids.

This clonotype was counted between two and nine times. This chain uses TRBV6-4 with TRBJ2-1; a possible D gene is TRBD1 (5 bases). CDR3 length: 16 residues. Trimming cost V 5 bases and J 0 bases, with 14 bases left between them. Germline V gene data show CDR1 as MRHNA and CDR2 as SNTAGT. This chain's CDR3 is CASSPYSGASYNEQFF. The CDR3 nucleotides are TGTGCCAGCAGTCCTTATAGTGGGGCCTCCTACAATGAGCAGTTCTTC.

This clonotype was seen ten or more times. The J gene is TRBJ2-1, the V gene TRBV3-1; the D is unclear. The germline CDR1 and CDR2 sequences are LGHDT and YNNKEL (reference sequence). CDR3 size: 14 residues. Trimming stripped 1 base from V and 5 bases from J, with 9 bases between. The CDR3 region is CASSQGTPNNEQFF. The CDR3 DNA reads TGTGCCAGCAGCCAAGGGACGCCCAACAATGAGCAGTTCTTC.

The rearrangement links TRBV10-3 to TRBJ2-1; the D is unclear. From germline, CDR1 is ENHRY and CDR2 SYGVKD. The germline V and J ends were trimmed by 2 bases and 9 bases, with 8 bases remaining between them. This CDR3 has 12 residues. CDR3 coding DNA: TGTGCCATCAGTGAGGGCATAACTGAGCAGTTCTTC. This sequence encodes CAISEGITEQFF.